The 22 T cell receptor beta chains below were found in one sample sequenced in a study of cytomegalovirus exposure and HLA in healthy donors. Use of 60 Vbeta and 13 Jbeta primers characterized the PCR. TCRdb's table, derived via immunoSEQ multiplex PCR, lists solely in-frame clones and lacks some. Among tens of thousands of clones listed, under 85% were seen once. The sample comprised PBMCs. All receptors derive from a woman aged 30 to 39 in good health and CMV-seronegative.

This sequence joins TRBV2 and TRBJ2-7, with D perhaps TRBD2 (6 bases). This CDR3 region has 13 residues. The germline CDR1 and CDR2 sequences are SNHLY and FYNNEI. V was shortened by 8 bases and J by 6 bases, with 17 bases between the two germline ends. The CDR3 DNA reads as TGTGCCAGCGGAGGGGAGAGGTTGATCGAGCAGTACTTC. Protein product: CASGGERLIEQYF.

This chain joins TRBV5-1 and TRBJ2-4, with D possibly being TRBD2 (7 bases). The germline gives CDR1 SGHRS, CDR2 YFSETQ. This CDR3 spans 16 amino acids. The germline V and J ends were trimmed by 4 bases and 13 bases, with 27 bases remaining between them. CDR3 nucleotide sequence: TGCGCCAGCAGCCCTACCGTAGGGGGGGGCCTATTCTTCCAGTACTTC. Protein product: CASSPTVGGGLFFQYF.

The chain couples TRBV10-3 to TRBJ2-2; the D gene is possibly TRBD1 (6 bases). Trimming cost V 2 bases and J 0 bases, with 10 bases left between them. Germline values: CDR1 ENHRY, CDR2 SYGVKD. The CDR3 spans 16 residues. This CDR3 is CAISEATGPNTGELFF. CDR3 nucleotide sequence: TGTGCCATCAGTGAGGCGACAGGCCCGAACACCGGGGAGCTGTTTTTT.

The J gene is TRBJ2-5, the V gene TRBV9; perhaps TRBD2 as D (7 bases). Trimming left V 4 bases short and J 5 bases short, with 21 bases between. CDR3 size: 16 residues. Germline V gene data show CDR1 as SGDLS and CDR2 as YYNGEE. The CDR3 protein is CASSPPLGEGGETQYF. CDR3 in DNA: TGTGCCAGCAGCCCCCCCCTAGGTGAGGGGGGGGAGACCCAGTACTTC.

This chain links TRBV19 with TRBJ1-5; D gene unclear. This CDR3 contains 13 residues. CDR1 and CDR2 from the germline V gene are LNHDA and SQIVND (reference sequence). The ends were cut back, 2 bases at V and 3 bases at J, with 5 bases in the middle. The CDR3 here is CASSISFNQPQHF. CDR3 DNA sequence: TGTGCCAGTAGTATATCCTTCAATCAGCCCCAGCATTTT.

The J gene is TRBJ2-5, the V gene TRBV13; the match to TRBD2 covers 7 bases. CDR1 PRHDT and CDR2 FYEKMQ come from the germline V gene (reference sequence). This CDR3 is 14 amino acids long. With V trimmed by 1 base and J by 5 bases, 4 bases remained unmatched. The CDR3 spells CASSLVGGGETQYF. The CDR3 DNA reads as TGTGCCAGCAGCTTAGTCGGGGGAGGGGAGACCCAGTACTTC.

The V and J genes are TRBV6-6 and TRBJ2-3; 8 bases agree with TRBD2. J lost 3 bases, V lost 8 bases, and 10 bases had no gene match. From germline, CDR1 is MNHNY and CDR2 SVGAGI (reference sequence). The CDR3 runs 15 residues. The CDR3 nucleotides are TGTGCCAGCCAACGGGGGGGGCCAGGGACAGATACGCAGTATTTT. The encoded protein is CASQRGGPGTDTQYF.

The chain carries TRBV12-5 and TRBJ1-2; no firm D call. Germline loops: CDR1 LGHNT, CDR2 FRNRAP. The CDR3 runs 13 residues. V was cut by 6 bases and J by 2 bases, with 10 bases left in between. DNA of the CDR3: TGTGCTAGTGGACCCGGGATGAACTATGGCTACACCTTC. Translated: CASGPGMNYGYTF.

The rearrangement uses TRBV27 and TRBJ2-3, with 8 bases identical to TRBD2. The CDR3 contains 15 residues. The germline V gene encodes CDR1 MNHEY and CDR2 SMNVEV (reference sequence). V dropped 2 bases and J dropped 3; count of bases not matched to a gene: 4. The CDR3 DNA is TGTGCCAGCAGTTTAGGGGAGCGGGGGACAGATACGCAGTATTTT. Translated: CASSLGERGTDTQYF.

This clone showed up just once. The chain carries TRBV4-3 and TRBJ1-1; D not certain. The CDR3 is 13 amino acids. CDR1 is LGHNA, CDR2 YSLEER, per germline. Between the trimmed V and J ends, which lost 4 bases and 7 bases, there was a span of 13 bases. For the CDR3, the DNA is TGCGCCAGCAGCCGATCAACGGGAGTTGAAGCTTTCTTT. It codes for CASSRSTGVEAFF.

This chain links TRBV29-1 with TRBJ2-1; D perhaps matches TRBD2 (6 bases). This CDR3 contains 14 residues. V was pared by 3 bases and J by 4 bases, with 13 bases between. Germline assignment: CDR1 SQVTM and CDR2 ANQGSEA. The CDR3 is CSVDTTRRYNEQFF. DNA for the CDR3: TGCAGCGTTGATACGACTAGAAGGTACAATGAGCAGTTCTTC.

This chain uses TRBV19 with TRBJ1-2; 7 bases map to TRBD1. The CDR3 covers 15 residues. Germline CDR1 and CDR2: LNHDA and SQIVND (reference sequence). Germline trimming cut 5 bases from V and 4 bases from J; bases unmatched to any gene: 10. In DNA form, the CDR3 reads TGTGCCAGTAGTCCACAGGGGACCATGGCCTATGGCTACACCTTC. Encoded protein: CASSPQGTMAYGYTF.

The J gene is TRBJ1-1, the V gene TRBV4-1; unclear D gene. The CDR3 totals 15 residues. With 0 bases removed from V and 0 bases from J, the gap between germline ends came to 8 bases. CDR1 and CDR2 from the germline V gene are MGHRA and YSYEKL. DNA of the CDR3: TGCGCCAGCAGCCAAGATACGGGGTTGAACACTGAAGCTTTCTTT. Its translation is CASSQDTGLNTEAFF.

The chain links TRBV18 to TRBJ1-5, with TRBD1 matching over 9 bases. Germline V gene data show CDR1 as KGHSH and CDR2 as LQKENI. J was trimmed by 7 bases and V by 6 bases; bases with no gene match: 13. This CDR3 is built from 16 residues. The CDR3 DNA sequence: TGTGCCAGCTCCCGGGGGGGACAGGGAGACGGGCAGCCCCAGCATTTT. Its protein is CASSRGGQGDGQPQHF.

J is TRBJ1-1 and V is TRBV19, with 7 bases aligning to TRBD1. V trimming: 8 bases; J trimming: 0 bases; junction bases outside the gene matches: 9. The CDR3 length is 15 residues. CDR1 and CDR2 (germline): LNHDA, SQIVND (reference sequence). CDR3 protein: CASRPTGALNTEAFF. CDR3 sequence (DNA): TGTGCCAGTCGGCCAACAGGGGCGTTGAACACTGAAGCTTTCTTT.

V gene TRBV7-2 combines with J gene TRBJ2-2; 9 bases are a match to TRBD2. Germline-derived CDR1 and CDR2 are SGHTA and FQGNSA. There are 16 residues in the CDR3. Germline trimming cut 1 base from V and 6 bases from J; bases unmatched to any gene: 6. This CDR3 is CASSLDSGGLAGELFF. CDR3 in DNA: TGTGCCAGCAGCTTAGATAGCGGGGGATTAGCCGGGGAGCTGTTTTTT. Based on the CDR3 plus reference TRBV7-2 and TRBJ2-2, the full variable domain is GAGVSQSPSNKVTEKGKDVELRCDPISGHTALYWYRQSLGQGLEFLIYFQGNSAPDKSGLPSDRFSAERTGGSVSTLTIQRTQQEDSAVYLCASSLDSGGLAGELFFGEGSRLTVL.

The gene calls are TRBV7-2 and TRBJ2-6; TRBD2 might be the D (6 bases). Trimming took 5 bases from V and 1 from J, leaving 12 bases between them. CDR3 length: 16 amino acids. Looked up from germline, CDR1 is SGHTA and CDR2 is FQGNSA. Here the CDR3 DNA reads TGTGCCAGCAGCCCCAGCGGAGGGTCTGGGGCCAACGTCCTGACTTTC. It codes for CASSPSGGSGANVLTF.

V gene TRBV7-2 combines with J gene TRBJ2-2; 8 bases line up with TRBD1. The CDR3 length is 15 residues. V dropped 3 bases and J dropped 6; count of bases not matched to a gene: 6. The germline V gene has CDR1 SGHTA and CDR2 FQGNSA. The CDR3 reads CASSFETGDAGELFF. The DNA of the CDR3 is TGTGCCAGCAGCTTCGAGACAGGGGATGCCGGGGAGCTGTTTTTT.

This chain connects TRBV28 to TRBJ2-7; a weak D match, TRBD2 (5 bases). V was pared by 2 bases and J by 0 bases, with 8 bases between. Germline values: CDR1 MDHEN, CDR2 SYDVKM. There are 14 residues in the CDR3. CDR3 coding DNA: TGTGCCAGCAGTTTAAGTCGGGACTCCTACGAGCAGTACGTC. This codes for CASSLSRDSYEQYV.

The chain couples TRBV7-9 to TRBJ2-3; 9 bases are a match to TRBD2. The CDR3 extends over 15 amino acids. V lost 2 bases to trimming and J lost 5 bases; unmatched junction nucleotides: 5. Germline-derived CDR1 and CDR2 are SEHNR and FQNEAQ (reference sequence). In DNA form, the CDR3 reads TGTGCCAGCAGCTTACTTAGCGGGGGAGGAGATACGCAGTATTTT. It is translated as CASSLLSGGGDTQYF.

The chain has TRBV6-1 and TRBJ1-6, with D maybe TRBD1 (6 bases). V lost 4 bases and J lost 0, with 22 bases in between. The CDR3 covers 20 residues. The V gene's germline CDR1 is MNHNS and CDR2 SASEGT. DNA of the CDR3: TGTGCCAGCAGTGTCAGGGGAAGGGTGGCGGCTAGCTCCTATAATTCACCCCTCCACTTT. Its translation: CASSVRGRVAASSYNSPLHF.

This chain connects TRBV5-1 to TRBJ1-1, with 7 bases fitting TRBD1. J was trimmed by 1 base and V by 0 bases; bases with no gene match: 6. Germline lookup yields CDR1 SGHRS and CDR2 YFSETQ. The CDR3 has 16 amino acids. CDR3 amino acids: CASSLVGSGGNTEAFF. CDR3 nucleotide sequence: TGCGCCAGCAGCTTGGTGGGCTCAGGGGGGAACACTGAAGCTTTCTTT.